A selection of T cell receptor beta chains follows, all from one sample in a study of PD-L1 blockade in urothelial cancer. Libraries were prepared by immunoSEQ multiplex PCR; TCRdb keeps only in-frame clonotypes and omits some of them. The sample gives 58,000 or so clones, around 81% of which show up once; around 3.2% is in the top ten. The sequencing used PBMCs, collected around atezolizumab (anti-PD-L1) treatment. The receptor set was obtained from a man between 65 and 80 years old with urothelial cancer. CDR3s leave out the opening cysteine and the closing phenylalanine or tryptophan. Size is omitted from some rows. Given values are once, few, many or a class for expanded clones.

clone size,J gene,V gene,CDR3 protein
.,TRBJ2-1,TRBV19,ASSLAGGIYNEQF
few,TRBJ1-1,TRBV7-9,ASSPTGAEAF
few,TRBJ1-2,TRBV4-1,ASSYGTRGDYGYT
.,TRBJ2-1,TRBV11-2,ASSLGLAGVDEQF
.,TRBJ1-2,TRBV19,ASSRGGPNYGYT
once,TRBJ1-4,TRBV7-9,ASSLAGGEKLF
.,TRBJ2-3,TRBV7-6,ASSWTSGSPDTQY
.,TRBJ2-2,TRBV6-5,ASKETGKESGELF
.,TRBJ2-7,TRBV11-2,ASSRPTGNAYEQY
few,TRBJ2-5,TRBV5-1,ASGPAGGSGETQY
.,TRBJ2-5,TRBV19,ASRTGTSGRTGETQY
.,TRBJ2-2,TRBV28,ASTRDRGGAGELF
few,TRBJ2-1,TRBV5-1,ASSLDTSGRAGAF
.,TRBJ2-5,TRBV12-5,ASGLGGHQETQY
.,TRBJ1-1,TRBV6-5,ASSYMAGNTEAF
.,TRBJ1-5,TRBV5-1,ASSYGDNQPQH
.,TRBJ2-1,TRBV5-1,ASSLGGPANEQF
.,TRBJ2-2,TRBV2,ASRVLAGATGELF
.,TRBJ1-2,TRBV28,ASSLSRSYGYT
.,TRBJ2-1,TRBV29-1,STLSDEQF
.,TRBJ2-3,TRBV11-2,ASSPLGDSPFADTQY
.,TRBJ2-1,TRBV19,ASGTSGRGEQF
.,TRBJ2-4,TRBV5-1,ASSLTSGKNIQY
.,TRBJ2-2,TRBV9,ASSVPEGPRSPGELF
once,TRBJ1-4,TRBV7-9,ASALPTGGNEKLF
.,TRBJ2-1,TRBV6-4,ASSVSGRVGNEQF
.,TRBJ1-2,TRBV19,ASRLGQTNYGYT
once,TRBJ1-2,TRBV5-1,ASSLDMGTGNGYT